This T cell receptor (beta chain) was recorded in a study of cytomegalovirus exposure and HLA in healthy donors. Across the study: The roughly 130 validation repertoires used the same platform as the roughly 610 first-cohort repertoires, a later analysis reported.

Study results and caveats: Both high specificity and high sensitivity reportedly marked the classifier's diagnosis of cytomegalovirus status. CMV antigen specificity of three CMV-associated chains was confirmed in vitro. It was found in a later analysis that first-cohort TCR clusters tended to co-occur in the 120 validation repertoires.

There are 15 residues in the CDR3. Germline CDR1 reads MGHRA; CDR2 reads YSYEKL. After removal of 4 bases from V and 2 bases from J, the junction contained 4 bases not matched to a gene. The assay was immunoSEQ multiplex PCR, and TCRdb's table has in-frame clones only and misses some. Here the sample spans 250,000 to 400,000 clones, nearly 90% being singletons. To note about this clone: The antigen is not known.

The rearrangement joins TRBV4-1 to TRBJ1-5; TRBD1 matches at 8 bases. The sequence derives from a young man in good health and CMV-seronegative. Sequences were obtained from PBMCs. The DNA for the CDR3 is TGCGCCAGCAGCCTTGACAGGGGAGGCAATCAGCCCCAGCATTTT. Amino acids: CASSLDRGGNQPQHF.